The source of this T cell receptor (beta chain) is a study of blood T cell repertoires in COVID-19. The CDR3 totals 12 residues. Deletions cut 2 bases from V and 3 bases from J, with 4 bases between. Germline V gene data show CDR1 as MNHNS and CDR2 as SASEGT. The protocol was immunoSEQ multiplex PCR, while the TCRdb copy is restricted to in-frame clones and leaves out a portion. The profile shows roughly 110,000 clones, approximately 88% of them singletons. The genes are TRBV6-1 and TRBJ1-2; no definite D call. The receptor comes from a man aged 50 or older with active or convalescent COVID-19. The specimen was peripheral blood. CDR3 nucleotides: TGTGCCAGCAGTGAAAGCTACTATGGCTACACCTTC. The encoded protein is CASSESYYGYTF.